This T cell receptor beta chain appears in the sequencing data of a study of cytomegalovirus exposure and HLA in healthy donors. About the study: Samples from HLA-typed donors yielded 65 million to 90 million unique TCRs in an early data release. Findings of the study overall: Earlier analysis looked at TCR beta V segments, and most were productive about 90% or about 30% of the time. After further analysis at a later stage, 16,951 TCR beta sequences were associated with HLA alleles at 0.05 false discovery rate.

This clone was seen just once. Its cognate antigen is unknown. Primers for the PCR totalled 60 Vbeta and 13 Jbeta. Data came from immunoSEQ multiplex PCR; TCRdb stores just in-frame clones and leaves some out. The top ten clones hold 2.8% of a sample with some 140,000 clones, approximately 74% of them seen once. This CDR3 comprises 12 residues. V was shortened by 8 bases and J by 8 bases, with 15 bases between the two germline ends. The germline gives CDR1 SGHDN, CDR2 FVKESK. V and J are TRBV14 and TRBJ2-5; D is perhaps TRBD2 (5 bases). The specimen sequenced was PBMCs. The receptor's source is a man aged 18 to 29 in good health and CMV-seronegative. Written as DNA, the CDR3 is TGTGCCAGCGGCCGAGAAGGACTCACCCAGTACTTC. It translates to CASGREGLTQYF.